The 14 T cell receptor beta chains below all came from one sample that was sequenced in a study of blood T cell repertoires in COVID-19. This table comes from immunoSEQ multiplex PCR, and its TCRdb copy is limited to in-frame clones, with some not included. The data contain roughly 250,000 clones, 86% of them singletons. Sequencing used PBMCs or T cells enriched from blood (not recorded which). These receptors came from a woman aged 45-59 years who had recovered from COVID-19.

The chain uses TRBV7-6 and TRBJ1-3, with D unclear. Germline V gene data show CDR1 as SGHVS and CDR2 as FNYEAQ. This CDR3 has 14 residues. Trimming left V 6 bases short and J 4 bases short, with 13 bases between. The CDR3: CASSLTLLGNTIYF. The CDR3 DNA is TGTGCCAGCAGTCTTACTTTACTCGGAAACACCATATATTTT.

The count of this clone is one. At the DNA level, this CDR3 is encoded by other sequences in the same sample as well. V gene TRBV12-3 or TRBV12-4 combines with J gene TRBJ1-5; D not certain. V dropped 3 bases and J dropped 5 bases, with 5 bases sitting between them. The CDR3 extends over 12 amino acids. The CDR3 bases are TGTGCCAGCAGTTTCTCGGATCAGCCCCAGCATTTT. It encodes CASSFSDQPQHF.

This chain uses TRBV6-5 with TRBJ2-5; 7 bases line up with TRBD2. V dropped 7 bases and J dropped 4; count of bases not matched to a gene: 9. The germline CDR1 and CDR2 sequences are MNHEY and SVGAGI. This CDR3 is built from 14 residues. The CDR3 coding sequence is TGTGCCAGCACCCTAGCGGTACATTTAGAGACCCAGTACTTC. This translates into CASTLAVHLETQYF.

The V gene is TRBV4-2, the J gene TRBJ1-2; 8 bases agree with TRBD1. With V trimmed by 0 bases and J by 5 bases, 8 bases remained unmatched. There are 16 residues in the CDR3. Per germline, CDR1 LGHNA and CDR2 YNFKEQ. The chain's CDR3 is CASSQDRRGQGYGYTF. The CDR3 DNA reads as TGTGCCAGCAGCCAAGATAGGAGAGGACAGGGATATGGCTACACCTTC.

Written as DNA, the CDR3 is TGCGCCAGCAGCTACAGGGGAGGGAACACTGAAGCTTTCTTT. Its protein is CASSYRGGNTEAFF. The V and J genes are TRBV5-1 and TRBJ1-1; 7 bases align to TRBD1. The CDR3 sequence is 14 residues long. V was clipped by 3 bases and J by 1 base; unmatched bases: 3. Germline-derived CDR1 and CDR2 are SGHRS and YFSETQ. The whole variable domain, filled in from reference TRBV5-1 and TRBJ1-1, reads KAGVTQTPRYLIKTRGQQVTLSCSPISGHRSVSWYQQTPGQGLQFLFEYFSETQRNKGNFPGRFSGRQFSNSRSEMNVSTLELGDSALYLCASSYRGGNTEAFFGQGTRLTVV.

CDR3: CASSQRQGNTEAFF. For the CDR3, the DNA is TGTGCCAGCAGTCAAAGACAGGGGAACACTGAAGCTTTCTTT. This chain connects TRBV27 to TRBJ1-1, with TRBD1 matching over 7 bases. CDR1 MNHEY and CDR2 SMNVEV come from the germline V gene (reference sequence). J was trimmed by 1 base and V by 5 bases; bases with no gene match: 4. The CDR3 consists of 14 residues.

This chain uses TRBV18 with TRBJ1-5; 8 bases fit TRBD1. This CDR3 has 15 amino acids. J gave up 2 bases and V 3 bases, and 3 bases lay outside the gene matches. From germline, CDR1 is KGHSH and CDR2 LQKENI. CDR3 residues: CASSPKTGGNQPQHF. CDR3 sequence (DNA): TGTGCCAGCTCACCGAAGACAGGGGGCAATCAGCCCCAGCATTTT.

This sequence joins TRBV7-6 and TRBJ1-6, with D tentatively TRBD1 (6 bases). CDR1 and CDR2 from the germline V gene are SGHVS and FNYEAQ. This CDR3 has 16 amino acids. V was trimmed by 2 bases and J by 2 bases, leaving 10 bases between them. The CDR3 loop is CASSLSRGTYNSPLHF. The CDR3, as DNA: TGTGCCAGCAGCTTATCCAGGGGCACCTATAATTCACCCCTCCACTTT.

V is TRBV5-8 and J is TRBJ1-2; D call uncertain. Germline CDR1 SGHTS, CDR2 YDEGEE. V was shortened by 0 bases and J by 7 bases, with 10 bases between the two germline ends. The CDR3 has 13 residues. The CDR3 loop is CASSLGRASGYTF. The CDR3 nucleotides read TGTGCCAGCAGCTTGGGGAGGGCAAGTGGCTACACCTTC.

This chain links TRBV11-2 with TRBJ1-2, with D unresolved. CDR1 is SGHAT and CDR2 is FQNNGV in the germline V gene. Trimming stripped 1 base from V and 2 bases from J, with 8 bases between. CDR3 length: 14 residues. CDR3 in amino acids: CASSLGSGNYGYTF. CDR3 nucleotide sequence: TGTGCCAGCAGCTTAGGGTCCGGGAACTATGGCTACACCTTC.

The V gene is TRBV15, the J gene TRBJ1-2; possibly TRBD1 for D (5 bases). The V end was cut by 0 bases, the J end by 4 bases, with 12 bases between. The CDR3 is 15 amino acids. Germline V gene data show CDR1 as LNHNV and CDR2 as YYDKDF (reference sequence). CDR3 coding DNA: TGTGCCACCAGCAGAGAGATACAGGCGTTCTATGGCTACACCTTC. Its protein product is CATSREIQAFYGYTF.

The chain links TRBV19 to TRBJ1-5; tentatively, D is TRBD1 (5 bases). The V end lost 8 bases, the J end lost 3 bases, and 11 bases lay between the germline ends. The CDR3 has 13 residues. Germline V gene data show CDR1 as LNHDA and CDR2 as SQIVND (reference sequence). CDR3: CASQGRNNQPQHF. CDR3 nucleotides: TGTGCCAGTCAGGGCCGCAACAATCAGCCCCAGCATTTT.

The CDR3 coding sequence is TGCGCCAGCAGCTGGGGACTAGCGGGAGGGGATAATGAGCAGTTCTTC. It is translated as CASSWGLAGGDNEQFF. The V gene is TRBV5-1, the J gene TRBJ2-1; 16 nucleotides line up with TRBD2. Trimming took 3 bases from V and 7 from J; bases not matched to a gene: 4. This CDR3 is 16 amino acids long. Germline V gene sequence: CDR1 SGHRS, CDR2 YFSETQ.

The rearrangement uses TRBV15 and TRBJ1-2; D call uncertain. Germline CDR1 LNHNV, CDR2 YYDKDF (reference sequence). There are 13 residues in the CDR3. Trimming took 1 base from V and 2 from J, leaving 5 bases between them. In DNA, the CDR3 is TGTGCCACCAGCAGAGGTCAGAACTATGGCTACACCTTC. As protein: CATSRGQNYGYTF. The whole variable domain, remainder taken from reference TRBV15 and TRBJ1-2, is DAMVIQNPRYQVTQFGKPVTLSCSQTLNHNVMYWYQQKSSQAPKLLFHYYDKDFNNEADTPDNFQSRRPNTSFCFLDIRSPGLGDTAMYLCATSRGQNYGYTFGSGTRLTVV.